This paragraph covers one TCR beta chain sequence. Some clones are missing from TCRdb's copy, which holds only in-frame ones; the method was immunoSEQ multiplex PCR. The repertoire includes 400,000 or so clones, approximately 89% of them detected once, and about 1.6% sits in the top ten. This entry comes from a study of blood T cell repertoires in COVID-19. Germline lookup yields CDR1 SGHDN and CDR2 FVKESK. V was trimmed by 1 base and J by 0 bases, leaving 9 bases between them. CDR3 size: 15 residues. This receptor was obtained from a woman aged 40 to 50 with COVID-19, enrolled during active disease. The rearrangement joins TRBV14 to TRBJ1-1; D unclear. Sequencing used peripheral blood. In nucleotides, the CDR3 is TGTGCCAGCAGCCAAGCCCCAGGCATGAACACTGAAGCTTTCTTT. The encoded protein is CASSQAPGMNTEAFF.